This TCR beta chain was captured by sequencing in a study of blood T cell repertoires in COVID-19. In the study overall: The origin of the acute and convalescent COVID-19 samples was the United States, Italy and Spain. T cells, B-cell-depleted T cells, or PBMCs provided the cDNA or gDNA that served as material.

The ends were cut back, 2 bases at V and 1 base at J, with 10 bases in the middle. CDR3 size: 15 residues. Germline loops: CDR1 SEHNR, CDR2 FQNEAQ (reference sequence). In the original processing: Reference gene primers were amplified, and this amplification served to estimate nucleated cell counts. Produced via immunoSEQ multiplex PCR; TCRdb's table is partial and in-frame only. Clonal size and the V and J genes are those of that table, whereas D and trimming came from the DNA. The data contain some 190,000 clones, about four fifths of them seen just once; the ten biggest clones take up under 12%. Sequencing input: peripheral blood. The TCR sequence derives from an elderly woman with active or convalescent COVID-19. V gene TRBV7-9 combines with J gene TRBJ2-3; tentative D call: TRBD2 (6 bases). CDR3 DNA sequence: TGTGCCAGCAGCTTAATTAGCGGACGCACAGATACGCAGTATTTT. Amino acids: CASSLISGRTDTQYF.